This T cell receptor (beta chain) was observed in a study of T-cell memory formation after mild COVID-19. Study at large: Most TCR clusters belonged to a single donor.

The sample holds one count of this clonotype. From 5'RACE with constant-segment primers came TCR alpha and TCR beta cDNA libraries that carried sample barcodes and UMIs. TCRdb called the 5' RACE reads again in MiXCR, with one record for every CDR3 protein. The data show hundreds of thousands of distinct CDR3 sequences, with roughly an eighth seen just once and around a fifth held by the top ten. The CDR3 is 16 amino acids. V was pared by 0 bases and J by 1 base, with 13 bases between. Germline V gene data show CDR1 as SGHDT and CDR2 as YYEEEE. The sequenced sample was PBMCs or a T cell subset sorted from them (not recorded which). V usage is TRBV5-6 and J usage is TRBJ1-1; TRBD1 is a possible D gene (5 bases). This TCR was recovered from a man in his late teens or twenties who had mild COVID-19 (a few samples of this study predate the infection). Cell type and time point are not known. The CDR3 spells CASSLGQTYTNTEAFF. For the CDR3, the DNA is TGTGCCAGCAGCTTGGGACAGACCTATACGAACACTGAAGCTTTCTTT.